A selection of T cell receptor beta chains follows, all from one sample in a study of cytomegalovirus exposure and HLA in healthy donors. Sequenced by immunoSEQ multiplex PCR; TCRdb stores in-frame clones only, minus some. The profile covers about 180,000 clones, with roughly 79% appearing a single time and under 8% taken by the ten largest. The sequenced sample consisted of PBMCs. The origin of the receptors is a man aged 35-49 years in good health and CMV-seropositive. Each CDR3 is given with its conserved first and last residue. Each record gives: clone size, D gene, V gene, J gene, CDR3 DNA, CDR3 protein. D genes are given only for firm matches. The size of a clone is reported for some rows only, either as once, few or many, or as a class for expanded clones.

clone_size: NA
d_call: TRBD2
v_call: TRBV9
j_call: TRBJ2-1
cdr3_nt: TGTGCCAGCAGCTTGACTAGCGGGGGGAGCTCCTACAATGAGCAGTTCTTC
cdr3_aa: CASSLTSGGSSYNEQFF

clone_size: few
d_call: TRBD2
v_call: TRBV2
j_call: TRBJ2-7
cdr3_nt: TGTGCCAGCAGTTCCGGGACTAGCGGGACCTACGAGCAGTACTTC
cdr3_aa: CASSSGTSGTYEQYF

clone_size: NA
d_call: NA
v_call: TRBV7-9
j_call: TRBJ2-3
cdr3_nt: TGTGCCAGCAGCATTGGTTATGGACAAAAAAACACAGATACGCAGTATTTT
cdr3_aa: CASSIGYGQKNTDTQYF

clone_size: NA
d_call: NA
v_call: TRBV19
j_call: TRBJ1-5
cdr3_nt: TGTGCCAGTAGTACTATAAGCAATCAGCCCCAGCATTTT
cdr3_aa: CASSTISNQPQHF

clone_size: NA
d_call: NA
v_call: TRBV7-6
j_call: TRBJ2-1
cdr3_nt: TGTGCCAGCAGCGAGGGACACTATGAGCAGTTCTTC
cdr3_aa: CASSEGHYEQFF

clone_size: NA
d_call: TRBD2
v_call: TRBV29-1
j_call: TRBJ2-7
cdr3_nt: TGCAGCGTTGATCCGCTAGCGGGACACGAGCAGTACTTC
cdr3_aa: CSVDPLAGHEQYF

clone_size: NA
d_call: TRBD1
v_call: TRBV27
j_call: TRBJ1-1
cdr3_nt: TGTGCCAGCAGTTTAAAGTTGGGCAGGGGGCGGATTGAAGCTTTCTTT
cdr3_aa: CASSLKLGRGRIEAFF

clone_size: NA
d_call: NA
v_call: TRBV19
j_call: TRBJ2-3
cdr3_nt: TGTGCCAGTAGTAGGGAGCCAGTCACAGATACGCAGTATTTT
cdr3_aa: CASSREPVTDTQYF

clone_size: NA
d_call: NA
v_call: TRBV23-1
j_call: TRBJ1-2
cdr3_nt: TGCGCCAGCAGTCAATACTCTGAAAAGAACCCGTGCGGCTACACCTTC
cdr3_aa: CASSQYSEKNPCGYTF

clone_size: NA
d_call: TRBD2
v_call: TRBV5-1
j_call: TRBJ2-7
cdr3_nt: TGCGCCAGCAGCCCGGGACTAGTCATCGGAGTTCCCTACGAGCAGTACTTC
cdr3_aa: CASSPGLVIGVPYEQYF

clone_size: NA
d_call: TRBD1
v_call: TRBV11-3
j_call: TRBJ1-4
cdr3_nt: TGTGCCAGCAGCTTCCAGTGGACAGGATCGGAAAAACTGTTTTTT
cdr3_aa: CASSFQWTGSEKLFF

clone_size: NA
d_call: NA
v_call: TRBV6-5
j_call: TRBJ2-6
cdr3_nt: TGTGCCAGCAGTTACGCAGAGTACTCTGGGGCCAACGGCCTGACTTTC
cdr3_aa: CASSYAEYSGANGLTF

clone_size: NA
d_call: NA
v_call: TRBV6-6
j_call: TRBJ1-6
cdr3_nt: TGTGCCAGCAGTTACGTACAGACCAATAATTCACCCCTCCACTTT
cdr3_aa: CASSYVQTNNSPLHF

clone_size: NA
d_call: TRBD1
v_call: TRBV27
j_call: TRBJ1-6
cdr3_nt: TGTGCCAGCAGTTCACAGGGGATGGGGAATTCACCCCTCCACTTT
cdr3_aa: CASSSQGMGNSPLHF

clone_size: NA
d_call: TRBD2
v_call: TRBV15
j_call: TRBJ2-6
cdr3_nt: TGTGCCACCAGCAGAGGTACGGGAGGGCTCCGAGGGGCCAACGGCCTGACTTTC
cdr3_aa: CATSRGTGGLRGANGLTF

clone_size: few
d_call: TRBD1
v_call: TRBV9
j_call: TRBJ2-7
cdr3_nt: TGTGCCAGCAGCGCTCGGACAGGGACCTACGAGCAGTACTTC
cdr3_aa: CASSARTGTYEQYF

clone_size: NA
d_call: TRBD2
v_call: TRBV4-1
j_call: TRBJ2-2
cdr3_nt: TGCGCCAGCAGCCAAACTAGCGGGAACACCGGGGAGCTGTTTTTT
cdr3_aa: CASSQTSGNTGELFF

clone_size: NA
d_call: NA
v_call: TRBV6-5
j_call: TRBJ1-1
cdr3_nt: TGTGCCAGCAGTTACTCGGGTACCGGGAGTGCTGAAGCTTTCTTT
cdr3_aa: CASSYSGTGSAEAFF

clone_size: NA
d_call: TRBD2
v_call: TRBV7-8
j_call: TRBJ2-1
cdr3_nt: TGTGCCAGCAGCTTATGGTCTAGCGGGAGTATTCATGGGCAGTTCTTC
cdr3_aa: CASSLWSSGSIHGQFF

clone_size: NA
d_call: TRBD2
v_call: TRBV19
j_call: TRBJ2-3
cdr3_nt: TGTGCCAGTCAGGGTGGAGGTTGGCCTAGCGGAGATACGCAGTATTTT
cdr3_aa: CASQGGGWPSGDTQYF

clone_size: once
d_call: TRBD1
v_call: TRBV18
j_call: TRBJ1-4
cdr3_nt: TGTGCCAGCTCACCGCCCTCGGACAGGGGGGAAAAACTGTTTTTT
cdr3_aa: CASSPPSDRGEKLFF

clone_size: NA
d_call: TRBD1
v_call: TRBV27
j_call: TRBJ1-5
cdr3_nt: TGTGCCAGCAGTTTAACAGGGGCGTCGAACAATCAGCCCCAGCATTTT
cdr3_aa: CASSLTGASNNQPQHF

clone_size: NA
d_call: NA
v_call: TRBV5-6
j_call: TRBJ2-5
cdr3_nt: TGTGCCAGCAGCTCAGGGGTAAAGGAGACCCAGTACTTC
cdr3_aa: CASSSGVKETQYF

clone_size: NA
d_call: TRBD2
v_call: TRBV5-1
j_call: TRBJ2-5
cdr3_nt: TGCGCCAGCAGCCCCGGGAGGGCCGGGGAGACCCAGTACTTC
cdr3_aa: CASSPGRAGETQYF

clone_size: NA
d_call: NA
v_call: TRBV11-3
j_call: TRBJ2-7
cdr3_nt: TGTGCCAGCAGCTCGATCACGGGGGGCCCCTACGAGCAGTACTTC
cdr3_aa: CASSSITGGPYEQYF

clone_size: NA
d_call: TRBD2
v_call: TRBV9
j_call: TRBJ2-6
cdr3_nt: TGTGCCAGCAGCGTGGGGACTAGCGAGCTCTCTGGGGCCAACGTCCTGACTTTC
cdr3_aa: CASSVGTSELSGANVLTF

clone_size: NA
d_call: TRBD1
v_call: TRBV7-9
j_call: TRBJ1-2
cdr3_nt: TGTGCCAGCAGCTTAGGAAGGGGGCACTATGGCTACACCTTC
cdr3_aa: CASSLGRGHYGYTF

clone_size: once
d_call: TRBD2
v_call: TRBV7-8
j_call: TRBJ2-1
cdr3_nt: TGTGCCAGCAGCCCCCGGTTTGTGGCGGGAGATGAGCAGTTCTTC
cdr3_aa: CASSPRFVAGDEQFF

clone_size: NA
d_call: NA
v_call: TRBV5-4
j_call: TRBJ2-7
cdr3_nt: TGTGCCAGCAGCTTGGGGGGCGGCTCCTACGAGCAGTACTTC
cdr3_aa: CASSLGGGSYEQYF

clone_size: NA
d_call: TRBD1
v_call: TRBV4-2
j_call: TRBJ2-7
cdr3_nt: TGTGCCAGCAGCCTCCTGGGGACAGGGCCCTACGAGCAGTACTTC
cdr3_aa: CASSLLGTGPYEQYF

clone_size: once
d_call: TRBD2
v_call: TRBV18
j_call: TRBJ2-7
cdr3_nt: TGTGCCAGCTCACCATTGGCGGGAGGGAGTGACGAGCAGTACTTC
cdr3_aa: CASSPLAGGSDEQYF

clone_size: NA
d_call: TRBD2
v_call: TRBV7-9
j_call: TRBJ2-7
cdr3_nt: TGTGCCAGCAGCATACTAGCGGGCTCCTCCTACGAGCAGTACTTC
cdr3_aa: CASSILAGSSYEQYF

clone_size: NA
d_call: NA
v_call: TRBV5-6
j_call: TRBJ2-5
cdr3_nt: TGTGCCAGCAGCTCCACAGGGTTCCACTTGGCCCAAGAGACCCAGTACTTC
cdr3_aa: CASSSTGFHLAQETQYF

clone_size: NA
d_call: TRBD1
v_call: TRBV5-1
j_call: TRBJ1-1
cdr3_nt: TGCGCCAGCAGCTCGAACCTAGACAGGGGCACTGAAGCTTTCTTT
cdr3_aa: CASSSNLDRGTEAFF

clone_size: few
d_call: NA
v_call: TRBV19
j_call: TRBJ1-1
cdr3_nt: TGTGCCAGTAGTATACTGGGGCAGGGGAACACTGAAGCTTTCTTT
cdr3_aa: CASSILGQGNTEAFF

clone_size: NA
d_call: NA
v_call: TRBV28
j_call: TRBJ2-7
cdr3_nt: TGTGCCTCCACGACGCGGTGGAACGAGCAGTACTTC
cdr3_aa: CASTTRWNEQYF

clone_size: few
d_call: NA
v_call: TRBV5-1
j_call: TRBJ2-3
cdr3_nt: TGCGCCAGCAGCTTGGACCCGGCGTACGGGACAGATACGCAGTATTTT
cdr3_aa: CASSLDPAYGTDTQYF

clone_size: NA
d_call: TRBD2
v_call: TRBV7-9
j_call: TRBJ2-3
cdr3_nt: TGTGCCAGCAGCTCTAGCGGGAGGGGGGGCGCAGATACGCAGTATTTT
cdr3_aa: CASSSSGRGGADTQYF

clone_size: NA
d_call: NA
v_call: TRBV2
j_call: TRBJ2-5
cdr3_nt: TGTGCCAGCAGTGAAGCGCGAGGGCTCGGGACCCAGTACTTC
cdr3_aa: CASSEARGLGTQYF

clone_size: NA
d_call: NA
v_call: TRBV11-3
j_call: TRBJ1-2
cdr3_nt: TGTGCCAGCAGCCGGGACTGGAGCACTAACTATGGCTACACCTTC
cdr3_aa: CASSRDWSTNYGYTF

clone_size: few
d_call: NA
v_call: TRBV2
j_call: TRBJ1-2
cdr3_nt: TGTGCCAGCAGTGAAGCAGGAGGGATCTATGGCTACACCTTC
cdr3_aa: CASSEAGGIYGYTF

clone_size: NA
d_call: TRBD1
v_call: TRBV6-1
j_call: TRBJ2-6
cdr3_nt: TGTGCCAGCTGTGTGCAGGGGGCTACCCCTGGGGCCAACGGCCTGACTTTC
cdr3_aa: CASCVQGATPGANGLTF

clone_size: once
d_call: NA
v_call: TRBV5-1
j_call: TRBJ1-2
cdr3_nt: TGCGCCAGCAGGGAAGACAAAGGCTATGGCTACACCTTC
cdr3_aa: CASREDKGYGYTF

clone_size: NA
d_call: TRBD2
v_call: TRBV27
j_call: TRBJ2-2
cdr3_nt: TGTGCCAGCAGCCTAGCGGGGCTTAACACCGGGGAGCTGTTTTTT
cdr3_aa: CASSLAGLNTGELFF

clone_size: NA
d_call: NA
v_call: TRBV11-3
j_call: TRBJ2-1
cdr3_nt: TGTGCCAGCAGCTTTCTAAGCTCCTACAATGAGCAGTTCTTC
cdr3_aa: CASSFLSSYNEQFF

clone_size: NA
d_call: TRBD1
v_call: TRBV28
j_call: TRBJ1-5
cdr3_nt: TGTGCCAGCAGCCCGGTGACCGCCGGGACAGGTAATCAGCCCCAGCATTTT
cdr3_aa: CASSPVTAGTGNQPQHF

clone_size: few
d_call: NA
v_call: TRBV19
j_call: TRBJ2-3
cdr3_nt: TGTGCCAGTAGTACTCTGGGGGAGGCAGATACGCAGTATTTT
cdr3_aa: CASSTLGEADTQYF

clone_size: few
d_call: NA
v_call: TRBV11-3
j_call: TRBJ2-3
cdr3_nt: TGTGCCAGCAGCTTAGGGGCAGATAGCACAGATACGCAGTATTTT
cdr3_aa: CASSLGADSTDTQYF

clone_size: NA
d_call: TRBD1
v_call: TRBV7-9
j_call: TRBJ2-7
cdr3_nt: TGTGCCAGCAGCTCCCCCACCGGCGGACAGGGTTCCTACGAGCAGTACTTC
cdr3_aa: CASSSPTGGQGSYEQYF

clone_size: NA
d_call: NA
v_call: TRBV14
j_call: TRBJ2-2
cdr3_nt: TGTGCCAGCAGCCACCGGACAGACCCGAACACCGGGGAGCTGTTTTTT
cdr3_aa: CASSHRTDPNTGELFF

clone_size: NA
d_call: NA
v_call: TRBV30
j_call: TRBJ1-2
cdr3_nt: TGTGCCTGGAGTACTGGCTATGGCTACACCTTC
cdr3_aa: CAWSTGYGYTF

clone_size: once
d_call: NA
v_call: TRBV13
j_call: TRBJ1-1
cdr3_nt: TGTGCCAGCAGCTTACATGAGAGTGAAGCTTTCTTT
cdr3_aa: CASSLHESEAFF

clone_size: NA
d_call: NA
v_call: TRBV9
j_call: TRBJ2-7
cdr3_nt: TGTGCCAGCAGCGAATCGAGCTCCAACGAGCAGTACTTC
cdr3_aa: CASSESSSNEQYF

clone_size: few
d_call: TRBD1
v_call: TRBV2
j_call: TRBJ1-5
cdr3_nt: TGTGCCAGCAGCAAAGGGGGACAGTATCAGCCCCAGCATTTT
cdr3_aa: CASSKGGQYQPQHF

clone_size: NA
d_call: NA
v_call: TRBV9
j_call: TRBJ2-2
cdr3_nt: TGTGCCAGCAGCGTAGAAACAGTAGGCACCGGGGAGCTGTTTTTT
cdr3_aa: CASSVETVGTGELFF

clone_size: NA
d_call: NA
v_call: TRBV7-6
j_call: TRBJ2-1
cdr3_nt: TGTGCCAGCAGCTTAGAACAGGAGCAGTTCTTC
cdr3_aa: CASSLEQEQFF

clone_size: NA
d_call: TRBD1
v_call: TRBV27
j_call: TRBJ1-2
cdr3_nt: TGTGCCAGCAGGCAACAGGGGACTGGCGGCTACACCTTC
cdr3_aa: CASRQQGTGGYTF